What follows are 25 T cell receptor beta chains derived from one specimen sequenced in a study of blood T cell repertoires in COVID-19. Clones were read by immunoSEQ multiplex PCR, and TCRdb kept only the in-frame ones, dropping some. The table includes over 100,000 clones, 80% to 85% detected once. The sample was peripheral blood. These receptors came from a woman aged 70 to 79 with acute or convalescent COVID-19.

This clone was observed a single time. In nucleotides, the CDR3 is TGTGCCAGCAGCTTAGCGAGGACGGGGGACACTGAAGCTTTCTTT. This encodes CASSLARTGDTEAFF. The rearrangement links TRBV7-6 to TRBJ1-1; maybe TRBD1 (5 bases). This CDR3 has 15 residues. Germline CDR1 reads SGHVS; CDR2 reads FNYEAQ. Deletions cut 0 bases from V and 3 bases from J, with 11 bases between.

The V and J genes are TRBV9 and TRBJ2-1; 11 nucleotides agree with TRBD2. The CDR3 has 14 amino acids. The junction had 6 bases not matched to a gene; V was cut back by 3 bases and J by 10 bases. CDR1 and CDR2 (germline): SGDLS, YYNGEE. The DNA for the CDR3 is TGTGCCAGCAGCGAGGGGACTAGCGGAGGGGAGCAGTTCTTC. This gives the protein CASSEGTSGGEQFF.

This rearrangement joins TRBV5-1 to TRBJ2-1; 8 nucleotides line up with TRBD1. V dropped 2 bases and J dropped 8; count of bases not matched to a gene: 9. Germline CDR1 is SGHRS and CDR2 is YFSETQ. The CDR3 has 15 amino acids. The CDR3 nucleotides read TGCGCCAGCAGCTTCATCAGGGGGCAAGTGGATGAGCAGTTCTTC. Its protein product is CASSFIRGQVDEQFF. The full variable domain, rest sourced from reference TRBV5-1 and TRBJ2-1, is KAGVTQTPRYLIKTRGQQVTLSCSPISGHRSVSWYQQTPGQGLQFLFEYFSETQRNKGNFPGRFSGRQFSNSRSEMNVSTLELGDSALYLCASSFIRGQVDEQFFGPGTRLTVL.

V is TRBV7-9 and J is TRBJ1-1; D is ambiguous. From germline, CDR1 is SEHNR and CDR2 FQNEAQ (reference sequence). There are 13 residues in the CDR3. V shed 2 bases and J shed 4 bases, with 8 bases lying between them. The DNA of the CDR3 is TGTGCCAGCAGCTTACCAGAATTCACTGAAGCTTTCTTT. It encodes CASSLPEFTEAFF.

The V gene is TRBV7-3, the J gene TRBJ2-3; TRBD2 agrees at 12 bases. The V gene's germline CDR1 is SGHTA and CDR2 FQGTGA. J was trimmed by 5 bases and V by 4 bases; bases with no gene match: 10. This CDR3 is 17 amino acids long. In nucleotides, the CDR3 is TGTGCCAGCAGCTCTACCCCGACTAGCGGGGGAGGAGATACGCAGTATTTT. Its translation is CASSSTPTSGGGDTQYF.

The chain employs TRBV30 and TRBJ2-7; D remains unclear. This CDR3 has 11 amino acids. CDR1 is GTSNPN, CDR2 SVGIG, per germline (reference sequence). The germline V and J ends were trimmed by 5 bases and 3 bases, with 8 bases remaining between them. CDR3 nucleotide sequence: TGTGCCTGGGAGAACGGCTACGAGCAGTACTTC. Protein: CAWENGYEQYF.

This chain uses TRBV18 with TRBJ2-6; 12 bases match TRBD1. V dropped 2 bases and J dropped 2; count of bases not matched to a gene: 1. The CDR3 is 17 residues long. From germline, CDR1 is KGHSH and CDR2 LQKENI. The CDR3 nucleotides are TGTGCCAGCTCACCAGGGACAGGGGGCGCTGGGGCCAACGTCCTGACTTTC. Translation: CASSPGTGGAGANVLTF. Based on the CDR3 plus reference TRBV18 and TRBJ2-6, the full variable domain is NAGVMQNPRHLVRRRGQEARLRCSPMKGHSHVYWYRQLPEEGLKFMVYLQKENIIDESGMPKERFSAEFPKEGPSILRIQQVVRGDSAAYFCASSPGTGGAGANVLTFGAGSRLTVL.

This clone was recorded once. The chain has TRBV4-1 and TRBJ1-4; possibly TRBD1 for D (5 bases). Germline V gene sequence: CDR1 MGHRA, CDR2 YSYEKL. This CDR3 comprises 15 residues. The V end lost 3 bases, the J end lost 6 bases, and 14 bases lay between the germline ends. CDR3 DNA sequence: TGCGCCAGCAGCCATGAGGGACTGCCGGATGAAAAACTGTTTTTT. Translated, it gives CASSHEGLPDEKLFF.

This clone was seen only a few times. The V call is TRBV19, the J call TRBJ2-7; 9 bases line up with TRBD1. This CDR3 is built from 14 residues. With 9 bases clipped from V and 5 bases from J, the junction kept 11 bases outside the gene matches. Germline assignment: CDR1 LNHDA and CDR2 SQIVND (reference sequence). This CDR3 reads CARQTGQGDHEQYF. CDR3 nucleotides: TGTGCCAGACAAACGGGACAGGGTGACCACGAGCAGTACTTC. Supplemented by reference TRBV19 and TRBJ2-7, the full variable domain reads DGGITQSPKYLFRKEGQNVTLSCEQNLNHDAMYWYRQDPGQGLRLIYYSQIVNDFQKGDIAEGYSVSREKKESFPLTVTSAQKNPTAFYLCARQTGQGDHEQYFGPGTRLTVT.

This chain uses TRBV7-3 with TRBJ2-3; perhaps TRBD2 as D (7 bases). V dropped 2 bases and J dropped 5 bases, with 14 bases sitting between them. Germline assignment: CDR1 SGHTA and CDR2 FQGTGA. This CDR3 is built from 15 residues. The CDR3 reads CASSLVAGARDTQYF. CDR3 nucleotides: TGTGCCAGCAGCTTAGTCGCGGGGGCGCGAGATACGCAGTATTTT.

This clone was detected only a few times. This rearrangement joins TRBV12-1 to TRBJ2-7; the DNA was not used to check the table's D call, TRBD1. TRBV12-1 is recorded as a pseudogene. This CDR3 has 16 amino acids. The CDR3 nucleotides read TGTGCCAGCAGCGCCGACCGGGACAGCCTCCCCTACGAGCAGTACTTC. It encodes CASSADRDSLPYEQYF.

Written as DNA, the CDR3 is TGTGCCAGCAGCTTGTTGGGACTAGCGGGGGGGCCGCGCACCGGGGAGCTGTTTTTT. Translating gives CASSLLGLAGGPRTGELFF. This chain connects TRBV3-1 (or the pseudogene TRBV3-2) to TRBJ2-2, with TRBD2 matching over 16 bases. CDR1 and CDR2 (germline): LGHDT, YNNKEL (reference sequence). Trimming cost V 5 bases and J 4 bases; bases outside gene matches: 10. The CDR3 runs to 19 residues.

This clone appeared a single time. The genes are TRBV3-1 (or the pseudogene TRBV3-2) and TRBJ1-4, with a weak D call TRBD1 (6 bases). Between the trimmed V and J ends, which lost 1 base and 2 bases, there was a span of 11 bases. This CDR3 comprises 16 residues. In germline, CDR1 is LGHDT, CDR2 YNNKEL (reference sequence). CDR3 nucleotides: TGTGCCAGCAGCCAAGTTCAGGGGTTTACTAATGAAAAACTGTTTTTT. This gives the protein CASSQVQGFTNEKLFF.

This clone has only a few counts. The gene calls are TRBV6-5 and TRBJ2-3; D gene uncertain. The CDR3 length is 12 residues. Trimming took 6 bases from V and 1 from J, leaving 5 bases between them. Germline V gene lookup returns CDR1 MNHEY and CDR2 SVGAGI. This CDR3 is CASSRGTDTQYF. CDR3 nucleotide sequence: TGTGCCAGCAGCCGAGGCACAGATACGCAGTATTTT.

Only one count was recorded for this clone. The chain employs TRBV13 and TRBJ1-4, with 9 bases fitting TRBD1. Germline CDR1 PRHDT, CDR2 FYEKMQ (reference sequence). Losses at the gene ends were 3 bases for V and 4 bases for J; bases not matched to a gene: 6. The length of the CDR3 is 16 residues. CDR3 residues: CASSFRQGGHNEKLFF. In DNA form, the CDR3 reads TGTGCCAGCAGCTTCAGACAGGGGGGGCATAATGAAAAACTGTTTTTT.

This clone occurred once. This sample includes further DNA sequences coding for the same CDR3. The chain joins TRBV5-1 to TRBJ1-6; D may be TRBD1 (5 bases). The CDR3 covers 14 residues. V was pared by 0 bases and J by 7 bases, with 8 bases between. Germline CDR1 and CDR2: SGHRS and YFSETQ. The CDR3, as DNA: TGCGCCAGCAGCTTGGGACAGTCCAATTCACCCCTCCACTTT. It encodes CASSLGQSNSPLHF.

The chain carries TRBV7-9 and TRBJ2-7; 10 bases map to TRBD2. The CDR3 is 15 amino acids. Trimming at V came to 5 bases and at J to 2 bases, leaving 6 bases not matched to a gene. CDR1 SEHNR and CDR2 FQNEAQ come from the germline V gene (reference sequence). CDR3 protein: CASSPRTSGAYEQYF. DNA of the CDR3: TGTGCCAGCAGCCCCCGGACTAGCGGAGCCTACGAGCAGTACTTC.

This sequence joins TRBV12-3 or TRBV12-4 and TRBJ2-7; D is uncertain. The CDR3 contains 12 residues. Trimming took off 4 bases at V and 2 bases at J, with 6 bases between the two ends. The CDR3 loop reads CASSSAAYEQYF. CDR3 nucleotide sequence: TGTGCCAGCAGTTCGGCGGCCTACGAGCAGTACTTC.

The chain uses TRBV6-5 and TRBJ2-5; weak D call: TRBD1 (6 bases). Trimming took off 5 bases at V and 1 base at J, with 11 bases between the two ends. The CDR3 is 14 amino acids. Germline CDR1 is MNHEY and CDR2 is SVGAGI. This CDR3 reads CASSRTAAQETQYF. The CDR3 DNA reads as TGTGCCAGCAGTCGGACAGCCGCCCAAGAGACCCAGTACTTC.

The chain uses TRBV19 and TRBJ2-1; 8 nucleotides line up with TRBD2. The CDR3 spans 15 residues. Germline V gene sequence: CDR1 LNHDA, CDR2 SQIVND (reference sequence). The junction had 12 bases not matched to a gene; V was cut back by 5 bases and J by 9 bases. For the CDR3, the DNA is TGTGCCAGTAGTCCCTCGGGACTAGTAGGGGGTGAGCAGTTCTTC. It translates to CASSPSGLVGGEQFF.

The chain joins TRBV7-7 to TRBJ2-1; 10 bases line up with TRBD2. The CDR3 covers 14 residues. From germline, CDR1 is SSHAT and CDR2 FNYEAQ (reference sequence). J lost 12 bases, V lost 1 base, and 6 bases had no gene match. CDR3 region: CASSLVAGGTLQFF. The CDR3 coding sequence is TGTGCCAGCAGCTTAGTAGCGGGAGGTACTTTGCAGTTCTTC.

J is TRBJ2-1 and V is TRBV2; 8 nucleotides match TRBD1. V was pared by 6 bases and J by 9 bases, with 13 bases of the junction left unmatched. The CDR3 consists of 15 residues. Germline V CDR1 and CDR2: SNHLY, FYNNEI. CDR3 sequence (DNA): TGTGCCAGCAGCGAACAGGACAGGGAATCGGGTGAGCAGTTCTTC. It yields the protein CASSEQDRESGEQFF.

V gene TRBV30 combines with J gene TRBJ1-3; D remains unclear. V shed 0 bases and J shed 2 bases, with 5 bases lying between them. This CDR3 comprises 13 residues. Germline CDR1 is GTSNPN and CDR2 is SVGIG (reference sequence). CDR3 coding DNA: TGTGCCTGGAGTGTCCTAACTGGAAACACCATATATTTT. Its protein product is CAWSVLTGNTIYF.

This clone was seen once. The rearrangement joins TRBV5-3 to TRBJ1-2, with D uncertain. TRBV5-3 is known as an ORF, though its function is uncertain. Between the trimmed V and J ends, which lost 1 base and 4 bases, there was a span of 8 bases. The CDR3 totals 13 residues. CDR3 sequence: CARSLPGGYGYTF. The DNA for the CDR3 is TGTGCCAGAAGCTTGCCGGGTGGCTATGGCTACACCTTC.

The chain recombines TRBV7-3 with TRBJ2-7, with TRBD1 matching 7 bases. CDR1 and CDR2 from the germline V gene are SGHTA and FQGTGA. V was pared by 0 bases and J by 3 bases, with 2 bases of the junction left unmatched. The CDR3 is made up of 14 amino acids. CDR3 sequence (DNA): TGTGCCAGCAGCTTAACCCGACAGGGCTACGAGCAGTACTTC. It encodes CASSLTRQGYEQYF.